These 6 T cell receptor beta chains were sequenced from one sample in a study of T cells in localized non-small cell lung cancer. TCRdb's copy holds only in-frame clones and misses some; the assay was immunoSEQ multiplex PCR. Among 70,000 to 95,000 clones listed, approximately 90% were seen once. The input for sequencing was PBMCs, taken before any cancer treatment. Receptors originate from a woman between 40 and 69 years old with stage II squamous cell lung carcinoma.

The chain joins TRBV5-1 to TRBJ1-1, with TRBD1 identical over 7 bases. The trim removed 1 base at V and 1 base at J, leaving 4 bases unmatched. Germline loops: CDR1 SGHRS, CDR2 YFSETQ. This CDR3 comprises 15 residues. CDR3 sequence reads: CASSLRGQENTEAFF. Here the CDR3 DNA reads TGCGCCAGCAGCTTGAGGGGGCAGGAGAACACTGAAGCTTTCTTT.

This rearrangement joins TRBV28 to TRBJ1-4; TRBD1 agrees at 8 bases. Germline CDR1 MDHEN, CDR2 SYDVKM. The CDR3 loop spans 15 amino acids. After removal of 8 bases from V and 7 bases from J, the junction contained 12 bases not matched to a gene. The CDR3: CASGGDRTGPEKLFF. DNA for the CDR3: TGTGCCAGCGGGGGGGACAGGACAGGCCCTGAAAAACTGTTTTTT.

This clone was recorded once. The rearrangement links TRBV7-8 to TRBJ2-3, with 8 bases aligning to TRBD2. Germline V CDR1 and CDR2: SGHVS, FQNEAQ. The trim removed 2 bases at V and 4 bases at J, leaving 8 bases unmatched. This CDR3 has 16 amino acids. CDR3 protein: CASSLTLAGGADTQYF. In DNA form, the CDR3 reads TGTGCCAGCAGCTTAACCCTAGCGGGTGGTGCAGATACGCAGTATTTT. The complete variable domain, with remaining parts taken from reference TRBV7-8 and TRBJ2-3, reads GAGVSQSPRYKVAKRGQDVALRCDPISGHVSLFWYQQALGQGPEFLTYFQNEAQLDKSGLPSDRFFAERPEGSVSTLKIQRTQQEDSAVYLCASSLTLAGGADTQYFGPGTRLTVL.

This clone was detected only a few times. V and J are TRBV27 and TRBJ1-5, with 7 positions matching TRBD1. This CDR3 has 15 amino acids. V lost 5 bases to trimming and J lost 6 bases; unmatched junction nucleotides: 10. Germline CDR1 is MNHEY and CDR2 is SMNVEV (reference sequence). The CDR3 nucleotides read TGTGCCAGCAGTCCATCGACAGGGTTGAGTCAGCCCCAGCATTTT. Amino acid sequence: CASSPSTGLSQPQHF.

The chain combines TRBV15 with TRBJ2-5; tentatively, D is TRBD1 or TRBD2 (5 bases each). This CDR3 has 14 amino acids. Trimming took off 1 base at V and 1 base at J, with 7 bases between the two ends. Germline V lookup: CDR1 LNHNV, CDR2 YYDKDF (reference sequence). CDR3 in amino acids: CATSRGDPQETQYF. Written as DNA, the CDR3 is TGTGCCACCAGCAGAGGGGACCCCCAAGAGACCCAGTACTTC.

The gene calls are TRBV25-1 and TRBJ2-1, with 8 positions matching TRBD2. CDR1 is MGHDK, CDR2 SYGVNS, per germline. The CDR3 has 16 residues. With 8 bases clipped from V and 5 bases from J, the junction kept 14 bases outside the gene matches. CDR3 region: CASHPVGAGGHNEQFF. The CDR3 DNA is TGTGCCAGCCACCCCGTAGGGGCGGGGGGCCACAATGAGCAGTTCTTC.